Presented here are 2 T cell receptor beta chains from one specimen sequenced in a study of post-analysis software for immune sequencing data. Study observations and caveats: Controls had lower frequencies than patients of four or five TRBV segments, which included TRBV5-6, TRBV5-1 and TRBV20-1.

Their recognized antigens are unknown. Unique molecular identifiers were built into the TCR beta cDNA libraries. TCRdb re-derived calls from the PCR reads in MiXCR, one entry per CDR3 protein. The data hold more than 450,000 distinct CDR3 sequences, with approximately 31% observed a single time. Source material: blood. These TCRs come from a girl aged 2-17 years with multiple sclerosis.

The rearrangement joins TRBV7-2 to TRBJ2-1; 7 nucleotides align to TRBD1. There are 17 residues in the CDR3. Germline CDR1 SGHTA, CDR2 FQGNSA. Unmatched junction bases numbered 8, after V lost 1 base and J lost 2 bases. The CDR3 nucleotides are TGTGCCAGCAGCTTAGACGCAGGGGGTACTACCTACAATGAGCAGTTCTTC. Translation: CASSLDAGGTTYNEQFF.

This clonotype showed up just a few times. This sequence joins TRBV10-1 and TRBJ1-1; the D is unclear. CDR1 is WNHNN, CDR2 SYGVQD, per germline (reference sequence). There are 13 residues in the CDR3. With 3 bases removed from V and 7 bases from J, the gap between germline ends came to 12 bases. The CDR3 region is CASSDRVGGEAFF. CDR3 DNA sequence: TGCGCCAGCAGTGACCGTGTGGGAGGTGAAGCTTTCTTT.